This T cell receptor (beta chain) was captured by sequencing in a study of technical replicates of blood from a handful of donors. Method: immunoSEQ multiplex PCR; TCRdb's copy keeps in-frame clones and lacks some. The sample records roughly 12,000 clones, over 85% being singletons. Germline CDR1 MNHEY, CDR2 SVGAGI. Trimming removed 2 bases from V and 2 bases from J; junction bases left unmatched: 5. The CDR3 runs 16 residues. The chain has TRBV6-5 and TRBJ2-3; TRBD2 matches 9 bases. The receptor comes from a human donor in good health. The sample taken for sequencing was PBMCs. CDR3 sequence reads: CASSYGLATLTDTQYF. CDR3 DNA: TGTGCCAGCAGTTACGGACTAGCGACCCTCACAGATACGCAGTATTTT.